This T cell receptor beta chain was recovered during a study of blood T cell repertoires in COVID-19. Assay: immunoSEQ multiplex PCR; the TCRdb copy retains only in-frame clones and omits some. The sample records approximately 350,000 clones, around 87% being singletons. The germline V gene encodes CDR1 LGHNA and CDR2 YSLEER. The V segment lost 0 bases and the J segment 4 bases; nucleotides outside the gene matches: 6. This CDR3 spans 16 amino acids. This TCR came from a woman in her fifties or sixties with COVID-19, enrolled during active disease. V is TRBV4-3 and J is TRBJ2-1; TRBD2 matches 7 bases. The sequenced material came from peripheral blood. In DNA form, the CDR3 reads TGCGCCAGCAGCCAAGATTCCGGGACTATGTACAATGAGCAGTTCTTC. The encoded protein is CASSQDSGTMYNEQFF.